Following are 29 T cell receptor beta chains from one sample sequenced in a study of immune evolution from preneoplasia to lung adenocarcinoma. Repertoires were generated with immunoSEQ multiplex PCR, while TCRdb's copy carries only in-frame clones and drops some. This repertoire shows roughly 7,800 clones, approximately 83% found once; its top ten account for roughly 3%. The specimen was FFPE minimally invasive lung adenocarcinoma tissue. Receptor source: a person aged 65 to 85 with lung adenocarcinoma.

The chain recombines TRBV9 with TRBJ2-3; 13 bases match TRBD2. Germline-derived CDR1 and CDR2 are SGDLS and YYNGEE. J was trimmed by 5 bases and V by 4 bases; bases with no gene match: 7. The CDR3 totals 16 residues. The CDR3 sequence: CASSPPGLAGQDTQYF. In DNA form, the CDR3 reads TGTGCCAGCAGCCCGCCGGGACTAGCGGGGCAAGATACGCAGTATTTT. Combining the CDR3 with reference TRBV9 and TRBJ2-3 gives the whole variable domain DSGVTQTPKHLITATGQRVTLRCSPRSGDLSVYWYQQSLDQGLQFLIQYYNGEERAKGNILERFSAQQFPDLHSELNLSSLELGDSALYFCASSPPGLAGQDTQYFGPGTRLTVL.

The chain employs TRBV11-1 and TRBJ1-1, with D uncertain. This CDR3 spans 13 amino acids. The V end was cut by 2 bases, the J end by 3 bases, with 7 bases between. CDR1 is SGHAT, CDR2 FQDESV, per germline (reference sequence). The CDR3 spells CASSLRRDTEAFF. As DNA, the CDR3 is TGTGCCAGCAGCTTAAGGAGGGACACTGAAGCTTTCTTT.

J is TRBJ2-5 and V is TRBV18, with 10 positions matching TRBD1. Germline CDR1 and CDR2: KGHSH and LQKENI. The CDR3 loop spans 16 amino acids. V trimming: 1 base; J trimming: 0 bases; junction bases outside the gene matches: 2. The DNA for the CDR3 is TGTGCCAGCTCACCACGGGACAGGGGAGACCAAGAGACCCAGTACTTC. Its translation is CASSPRDRGDQETQYF.

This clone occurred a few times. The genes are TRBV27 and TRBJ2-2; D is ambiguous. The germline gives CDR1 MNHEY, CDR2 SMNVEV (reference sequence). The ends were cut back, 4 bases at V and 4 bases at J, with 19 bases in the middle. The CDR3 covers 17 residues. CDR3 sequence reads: CASSSRRELSGTGELFF. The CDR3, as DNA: TGTGCCAGCAGTTCCCGGCGCGAGCTGAGTGGCACCGGGGAGCTGTTTTTT.

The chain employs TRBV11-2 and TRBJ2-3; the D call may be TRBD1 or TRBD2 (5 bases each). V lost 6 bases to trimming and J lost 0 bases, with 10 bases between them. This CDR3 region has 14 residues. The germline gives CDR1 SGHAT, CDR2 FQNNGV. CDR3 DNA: TGTGCCAGCAGATCCGGGGCTAGCACAGATACGCAGTATTTT. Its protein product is CASRSGASTDTQYF. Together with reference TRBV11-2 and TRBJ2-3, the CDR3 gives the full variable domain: EAGVAQSPRYKIIEKRQSVAFWCNPISGHATLYWYQQILGQGPKLLIQFQNNGVVDDSQLPKDRFSAERLKGVDSTLKIQPAKLEDSAVYLCASRSGASTDTQYFGPGTRLTVL.

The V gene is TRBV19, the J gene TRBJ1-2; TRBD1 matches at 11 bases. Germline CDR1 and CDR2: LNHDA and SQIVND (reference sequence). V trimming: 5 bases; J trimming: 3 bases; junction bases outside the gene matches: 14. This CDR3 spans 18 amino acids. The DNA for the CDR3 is TGTGCCAGTAGTTACGCCTCCGGGACAGGGGGGTTTGACTATGGCTACACCTTC. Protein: CASSYASGTGGFDYGYTF. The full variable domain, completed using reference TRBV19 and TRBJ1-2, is DGGITQSPKYLFRKEGQNVTLSCEQNLNHDAMYWYRQDPGQGLRLIYYSQIVNDFQKGDIAEGYSVSREKKESFPLTVTSAQKNPTAFYLCASSYASGTGGFDYGYTFGSGTRLTVV.

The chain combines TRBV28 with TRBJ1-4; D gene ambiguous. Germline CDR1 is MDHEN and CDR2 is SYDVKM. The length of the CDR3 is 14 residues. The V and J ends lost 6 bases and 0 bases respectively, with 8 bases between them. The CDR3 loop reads CASSYGTTNEKLFF. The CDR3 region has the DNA TGTGCCAGCAGCTACGGAACAACTAATGAAAAACTGTTTTTT.

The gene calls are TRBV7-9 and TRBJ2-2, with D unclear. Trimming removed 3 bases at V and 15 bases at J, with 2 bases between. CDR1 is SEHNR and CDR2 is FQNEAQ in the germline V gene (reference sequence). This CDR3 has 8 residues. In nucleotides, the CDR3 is TGTGCCAGCAGCTTGGTGTTTTTT. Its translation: CASSLVFF.

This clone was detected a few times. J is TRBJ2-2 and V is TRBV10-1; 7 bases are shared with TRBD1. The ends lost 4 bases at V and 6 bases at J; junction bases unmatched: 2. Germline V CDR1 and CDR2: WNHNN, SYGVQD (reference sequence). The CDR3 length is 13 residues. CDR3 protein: CASSVGQAGELFF. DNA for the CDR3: TGCGCCAGCAGTGTCGGACAGGCCGGGGAGCTGTTTTTT.

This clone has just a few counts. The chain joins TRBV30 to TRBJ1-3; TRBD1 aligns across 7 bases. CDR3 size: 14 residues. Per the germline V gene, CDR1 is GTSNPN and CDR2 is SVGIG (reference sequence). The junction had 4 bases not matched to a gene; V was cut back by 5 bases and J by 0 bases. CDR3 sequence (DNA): TGTGCCTGGGGGACAGAGAGCTCTGGAAACACCATATATTTT. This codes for CAWGTESSGNTIYF.

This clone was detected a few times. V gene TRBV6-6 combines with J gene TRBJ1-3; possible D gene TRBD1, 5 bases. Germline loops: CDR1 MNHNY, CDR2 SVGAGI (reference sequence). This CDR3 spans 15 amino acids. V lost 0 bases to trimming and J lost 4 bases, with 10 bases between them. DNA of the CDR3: TGTGCCAGCAGTTACTCGGGGGGTACAGGAAACACCATATATTTT. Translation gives CASSYSGGTGNTIYF.

DNA for the CDR3: TGTGCCAGCAGCTTCCACGGACAGGGAATACTCGAAAAACTGTTTTTT. Translated: CASSFHGQGILEKLFF. The V gene is TRBV7-3, the J gene TRBJ1-4; TRBD1 matches at 8 bases. Per the germline V gene, CDR1 is SGHTA and CDR2 is FQGTGA. J lost 8 bases, V lost 3 bases, and 11 bases had no gene match. The CDR3 totals 16 residues.

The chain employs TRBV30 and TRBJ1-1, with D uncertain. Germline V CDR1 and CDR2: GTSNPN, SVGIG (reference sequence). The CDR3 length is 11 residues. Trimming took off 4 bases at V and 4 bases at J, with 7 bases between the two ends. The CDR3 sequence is CAWTWFTEAFF. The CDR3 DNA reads TGTGCCTGGACATGGTTCACTGAAGCTTTCTTT.

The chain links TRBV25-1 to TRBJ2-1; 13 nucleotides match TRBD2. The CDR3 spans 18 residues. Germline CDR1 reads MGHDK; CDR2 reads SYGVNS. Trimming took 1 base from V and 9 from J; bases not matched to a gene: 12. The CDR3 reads CASSELVEGTSGTGEQFF. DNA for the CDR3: TGTGCCAGCAGTGAATTGGTTGAGGGGACTAGCGGGACTGGTGAGCAGTTCTTC.

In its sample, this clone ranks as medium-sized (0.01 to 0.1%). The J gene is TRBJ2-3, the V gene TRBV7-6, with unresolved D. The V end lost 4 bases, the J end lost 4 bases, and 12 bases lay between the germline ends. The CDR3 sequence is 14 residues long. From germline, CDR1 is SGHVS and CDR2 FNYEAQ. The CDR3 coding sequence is TGTGCCAGCAGCTCAACGTCGGGCCCAGATACGCAGTATTTT. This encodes CASSSTSGPDTQYF.

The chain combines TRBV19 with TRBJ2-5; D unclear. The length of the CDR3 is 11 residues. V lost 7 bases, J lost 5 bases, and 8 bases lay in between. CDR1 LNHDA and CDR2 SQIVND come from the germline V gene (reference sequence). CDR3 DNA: TGTGCCAGTATGGGGTTGGAGACCCAGTACTTC. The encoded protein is CASMGLETQYF.

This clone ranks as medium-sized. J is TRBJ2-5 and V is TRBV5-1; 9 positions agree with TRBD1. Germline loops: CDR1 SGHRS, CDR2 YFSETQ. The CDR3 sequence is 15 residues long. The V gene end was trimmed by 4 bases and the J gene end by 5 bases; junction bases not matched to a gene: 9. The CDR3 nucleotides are TGCGCCAGCAGCCCGGGACAGGGACCGGCGGAGACCCAGTACTTC. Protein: CASSPGQGPAETQYF.

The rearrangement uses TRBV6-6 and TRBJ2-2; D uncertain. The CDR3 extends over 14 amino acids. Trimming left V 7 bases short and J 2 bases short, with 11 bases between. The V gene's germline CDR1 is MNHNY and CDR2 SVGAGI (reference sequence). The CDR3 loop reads CASNLARNTGELFF. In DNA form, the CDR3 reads TGTGCCAGCAATTTGGCCAGAAACACCGGGGAGCTGTTTTTT.

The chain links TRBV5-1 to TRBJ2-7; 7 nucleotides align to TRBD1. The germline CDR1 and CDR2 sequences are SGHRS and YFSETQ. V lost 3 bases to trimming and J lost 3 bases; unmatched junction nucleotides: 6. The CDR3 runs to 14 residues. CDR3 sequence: CASSSRQGHYEQYF. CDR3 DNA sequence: TGCGCCAGCAGCTCCCGACAGGGCCACTACGAGCAGTACTTC.

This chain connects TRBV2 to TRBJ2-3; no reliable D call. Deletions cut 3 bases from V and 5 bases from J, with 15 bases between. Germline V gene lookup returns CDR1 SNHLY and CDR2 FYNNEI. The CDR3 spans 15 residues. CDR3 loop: CASSDLGISGDTQYF. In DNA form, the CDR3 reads TGTGCCAGCAGTGATCTAGGCATAAGTGGAGATACGCAGTATTTT.

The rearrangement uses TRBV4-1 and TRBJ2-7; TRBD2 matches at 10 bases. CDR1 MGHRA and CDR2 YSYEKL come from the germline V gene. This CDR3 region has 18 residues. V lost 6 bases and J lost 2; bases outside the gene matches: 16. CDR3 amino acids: CASRPTGTSDSPTYEQYF. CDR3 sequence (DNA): TGCGCCAGCAGACCGACCGGGACTAGCGACTCGCCAACCTACGAGCAGTACTTC.

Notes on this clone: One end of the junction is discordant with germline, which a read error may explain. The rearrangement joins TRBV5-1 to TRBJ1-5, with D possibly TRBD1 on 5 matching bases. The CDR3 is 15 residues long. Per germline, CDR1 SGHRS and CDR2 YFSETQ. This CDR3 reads CASSLEGEGNQPQHF. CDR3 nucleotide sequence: TGTGCCAGCAGCTTGGAAGGGGAAGGCAATCAGCCCCAGCATTTT. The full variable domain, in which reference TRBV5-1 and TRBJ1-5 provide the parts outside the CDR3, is KAGVTQTPRYLIKTRGQQVTLSCSPISGHRSVSWYQQTPGQGLQFLFEYFSETQRNKGNFPGRFSGRQFSNSRSEMNVSTLELGDSALYLCASSLEGEGNQPQHFGDGTRLSIL.

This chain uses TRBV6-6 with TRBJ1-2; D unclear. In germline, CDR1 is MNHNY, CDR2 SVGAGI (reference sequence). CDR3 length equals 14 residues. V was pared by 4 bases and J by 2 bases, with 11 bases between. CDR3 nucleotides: TGTGCCAGCAGTTCGTACCAGGAGAACTATGGCTACACCTTC. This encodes CASSSYQENYGYTF.

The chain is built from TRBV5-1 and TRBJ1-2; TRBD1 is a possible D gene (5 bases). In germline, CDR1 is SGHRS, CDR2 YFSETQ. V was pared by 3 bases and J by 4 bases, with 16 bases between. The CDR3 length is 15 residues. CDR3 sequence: CASSSAGLRTYGYTF. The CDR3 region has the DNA TGCGCCAGCAGCTCGGCAGGGCTTCGTACCTATGGCTACACCTTC.

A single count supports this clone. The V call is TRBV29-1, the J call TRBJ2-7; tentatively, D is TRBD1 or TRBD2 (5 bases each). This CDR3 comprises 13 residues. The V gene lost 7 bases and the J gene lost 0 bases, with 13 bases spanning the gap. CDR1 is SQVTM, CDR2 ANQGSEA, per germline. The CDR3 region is CSARDGYSYEQYF. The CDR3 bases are TGCAGCGCCCGGGACGGGTACTCCTACGAGCAGTACTTC.

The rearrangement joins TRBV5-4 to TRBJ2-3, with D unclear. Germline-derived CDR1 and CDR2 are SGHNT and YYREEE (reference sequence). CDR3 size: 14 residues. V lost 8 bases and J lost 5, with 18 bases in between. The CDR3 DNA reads TGTGCCAGTTCACGGGCCTCATGGGGAGATACGCAGTATTTT. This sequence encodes CASSRASWGDTQYF.

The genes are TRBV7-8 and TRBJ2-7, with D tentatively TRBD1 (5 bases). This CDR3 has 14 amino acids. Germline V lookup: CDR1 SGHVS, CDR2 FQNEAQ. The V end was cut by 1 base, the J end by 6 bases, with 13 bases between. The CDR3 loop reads CASSLVRQRSEQYF. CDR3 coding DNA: TGTGCCAGCAGCTTAGTTCGACAGCGAAGCGAGCAGTACTTC.

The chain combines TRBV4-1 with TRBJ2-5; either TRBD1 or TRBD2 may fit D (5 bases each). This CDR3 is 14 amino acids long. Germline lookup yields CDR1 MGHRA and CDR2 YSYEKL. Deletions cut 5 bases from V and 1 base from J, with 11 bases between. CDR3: CASSSSGTQETQYF. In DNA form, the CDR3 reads TGCGCCAGCAGCTCATCCGGGACCCAAGAGACCCAGTACTTC.

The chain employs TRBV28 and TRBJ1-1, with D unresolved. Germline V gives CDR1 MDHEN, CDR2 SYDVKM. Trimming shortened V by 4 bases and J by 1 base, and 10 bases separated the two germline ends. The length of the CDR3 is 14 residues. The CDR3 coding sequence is TGTGCCAGCAGTTACCGATGGAAGAACACTGAAGCTTTCTTT. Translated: CASSYRWKNTEAFF.